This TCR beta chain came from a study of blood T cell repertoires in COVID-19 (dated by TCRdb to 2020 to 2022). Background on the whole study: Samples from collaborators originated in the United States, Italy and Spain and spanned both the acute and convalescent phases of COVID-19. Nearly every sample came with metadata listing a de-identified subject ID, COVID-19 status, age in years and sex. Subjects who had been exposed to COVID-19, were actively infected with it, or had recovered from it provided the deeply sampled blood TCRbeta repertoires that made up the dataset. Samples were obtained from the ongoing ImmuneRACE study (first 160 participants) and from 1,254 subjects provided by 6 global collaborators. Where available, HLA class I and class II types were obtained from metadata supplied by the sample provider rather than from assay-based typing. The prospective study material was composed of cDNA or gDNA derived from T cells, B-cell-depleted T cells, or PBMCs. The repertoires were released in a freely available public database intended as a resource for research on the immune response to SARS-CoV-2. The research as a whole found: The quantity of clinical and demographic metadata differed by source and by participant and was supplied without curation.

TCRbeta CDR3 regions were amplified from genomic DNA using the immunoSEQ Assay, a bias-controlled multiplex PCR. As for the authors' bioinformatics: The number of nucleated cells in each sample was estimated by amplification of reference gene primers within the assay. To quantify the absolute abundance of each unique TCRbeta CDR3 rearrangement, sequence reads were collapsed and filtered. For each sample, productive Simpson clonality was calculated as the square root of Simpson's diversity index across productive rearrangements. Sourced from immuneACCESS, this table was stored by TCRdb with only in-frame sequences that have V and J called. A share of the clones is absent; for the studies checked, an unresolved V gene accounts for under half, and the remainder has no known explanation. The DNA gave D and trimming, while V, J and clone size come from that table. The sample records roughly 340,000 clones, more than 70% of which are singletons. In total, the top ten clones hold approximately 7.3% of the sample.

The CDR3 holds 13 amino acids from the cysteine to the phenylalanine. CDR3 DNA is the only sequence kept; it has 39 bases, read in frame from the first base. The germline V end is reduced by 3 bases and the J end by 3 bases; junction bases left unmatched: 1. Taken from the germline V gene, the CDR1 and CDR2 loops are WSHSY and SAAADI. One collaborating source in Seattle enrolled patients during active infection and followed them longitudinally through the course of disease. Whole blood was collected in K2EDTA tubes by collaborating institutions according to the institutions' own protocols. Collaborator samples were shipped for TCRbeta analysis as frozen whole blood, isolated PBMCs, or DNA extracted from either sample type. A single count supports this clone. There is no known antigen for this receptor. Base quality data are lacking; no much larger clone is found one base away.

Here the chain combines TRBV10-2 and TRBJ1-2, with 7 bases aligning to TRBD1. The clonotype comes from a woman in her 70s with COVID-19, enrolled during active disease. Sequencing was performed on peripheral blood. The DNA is TGCGCCAGCAGTGAAACAGGGGACTATGGCTACACCTTC. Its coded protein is CASSETGDYGYTF.